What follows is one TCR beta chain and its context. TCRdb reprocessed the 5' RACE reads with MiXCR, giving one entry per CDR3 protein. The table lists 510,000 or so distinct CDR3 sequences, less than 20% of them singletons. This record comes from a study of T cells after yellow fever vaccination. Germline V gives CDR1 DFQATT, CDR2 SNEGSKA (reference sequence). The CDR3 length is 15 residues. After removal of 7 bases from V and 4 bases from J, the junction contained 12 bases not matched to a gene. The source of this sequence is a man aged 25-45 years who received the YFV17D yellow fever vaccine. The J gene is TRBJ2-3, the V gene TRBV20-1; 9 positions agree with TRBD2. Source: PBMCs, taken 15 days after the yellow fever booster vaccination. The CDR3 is CSDPELLAGADTQYF. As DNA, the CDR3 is TGCAGTGACCCGGAGCTACTAGCGGGTGCAGATACGCAGTATTTT.